The 21 T cell receptor beta chains presented below share a single source sample, sequenced in a study of Ad26.COV2.S vaccination and SARS-CoV-2 variants (TCRdb year 2021). The library came from the immunoSEQ multiplex PCR assay. Not all clones reach the TCRdb copy of this immuneACCESS table, which keeps in-frame sequences only. Checked studies attribute under half of the gap to unresolved V genes and leave the rest unexplained. The sample table shows roughly 400,000 clones, and over 75% are seen once. Jointly, the top ten make up over 1.5% of the sample. The sample's treatment or condition label, decoded: some 19 received Ad26.COV2.S at low or high dose, single or two shots; about 5 received placebo; per-sample allocation not given. Repertoires of vaccine and placebo recipients were sequenced from samples collected on day 63 after the first injection. The sequencing used peripheral blood, collected in a trial of Ad26.COV2.S vaccine versus placebo. All receptors derive from a person between 18 and 65 years old who received the Ad26.COV2.S COVID-19 vaccine or a placebo.

The rearrangement links TRBV3-1 (or the pseudogene TRBV3-2) to TRBJ2-1; perhaps TRBD2 as D (6 bases). V dropped 2 bases and J dropped 13 bases, with 15 bases sitting between them. Germline values: CDR1 LGHDT, CDR2 YNNKEL (reference sequence). The CDR3 covers 13 residues. In DNA form, the CDR3 reads TGTGCCAGCAGCCAAAGGGAGGTGGATGCTCAGTTCTTC. Protein sequence: CASSQREVDAQFF.

This chain connects TRBV2 to TRBJ1-2; unclear D gene. CDR3 length equals 13 residues. CDR1 and CDR2 from the germline V gene are SNHLY and FYNNEI. Trimming cost V 4 bases and J 4 bases, with 10 bases left between them. The CDR3 coding sequence is TGTGCCAGCAGTGTCGGGGAGGGCTATGGCTACACCTTC. Encoded protein: CASSVGEGYGYTF.

The V call is TRBV5-5, the J call TRBJ2-6; no firm D call. V shed 2 bases and J shed 1 base, with 7 bases lying between them. Germline-derived CDR1 and CDR2 are SGHKS and YYEKEE (reference sequence). The CDR3 covers 15 residues. CDR3 coding DNA: TGTGCCAGCAGCTTACGGGCATCTGGGGCCAACGTCCTGACTTTC. Residues: CASSLRASGANVLTF.

The chain couples TRBV7-2 to TRBJ2-3; 7 bases are shared with TRBD2. Germline lookup yields CDR1 SGHTA and CDR2 FQGNSA. This CDR3 comprises 16 residues. Germline trimming cut 5 bases from V and 7 bases from J; bases unmatched to any gene: 15. In DNA, the CDR3 is TGTGCCAGCAGCGCGGTGGGGGGTGCGGGACTAAATACGCAGTATTTT. The encoded protein is CASSAVGGAGLNTQYF. The full variable domain, in which reference TRBV7-2 and TRBJ2-3 provide the parts outside the CDR3, is GAGVSQSPSNKVTEKGKDVELRCDPISGHTALYWYRQSLGQGLEFLIYFQGNSAPDKSGLPSDRFSAERTGGSVSTLTIQRTQQEDSAVYLCASSAVGGAGLNTQYFGPGTRLTVL.

The gene calls are TRBV18 and TRBJ2-3; D uncertain. The germline V gene encodes CDR1 KGHSH and CDR2 LQKENI. V was clipped by 3 bases and J by 3 bases, with 4 bases between them. CDR3 length equals 12 residues. CDR3 sequence: CASSPRTDTQYF. DNA for the CDR3: TGTGCCAGCTCACCCCGGACAGATACGCAGTATTTT.

The chain joins TRBV30 to TRBJ2-1, with TRBD1 identical over 8 bases. The junction had 4 bases not matched to a gene; V was cut back by 2 bases and J by 4 bases. The germline V gene encodes CDR1 GTSNPN and CDR2 SVGIG (reference sequence). This CDR3 has 14 residues. The CDR3 nucleotides are TGTGCCTGGAGTTTCGGACAGGGATACAATGAGCAGTTCTTC. The encoded protein is CAWSFGQGYNEQFF. Filled out from reference TRBV30 and TRBJ2-1, the complete variable domain reads SQTIHQWPATLVQPVGSPLSLECTVEGTSNPNLYWYRQAAGRGLQLLFYSVGIGQISSEVPQNLSASRPQDRQFILSSKKLLLSDSGFYLCAWSFGQGYNEQFFGPGTRLTVL.

The chain uses TRBV5-1 and TRBJ2-3, with D tentatively TRBD1 (6 bases). The CDR3 contains 16 residues. CDR1 and CDR2 (germline): SGHRS, YFSETQ. The V end was cut by 4 bases, the J end by 4 bases, with 19 bases between. CDR3 coding DNA: TGCGCCAGCAGCCCCGGGACAACTGCAGGGTCAGATACGCAGTATTTT. Its protein is CASSPGTTAGSDTQYF.

V is TRBV10-3 and J is TRBJ1-5; TRBD1 might be the D (5 bases). CDR3 size: 16 residues. CDR1 is ENHRY and CDR2 is SYGVKD in the germline V gene. The ends were cut back, 0 bases at V and 1 base at J, with 10 bases in the middle. CDR3 in amino acids: CAISESGRDSNQPQHF. The CDR3 bases are TGTGCCATCAGTGAGTCGGGGAGGGACAGCAATCAGCCCCAGCATTTT.

The rearrangement links TRBV30 to TRBJ2-6, with 9 bases matching TRBD1. Germline CDR1 GTSNPN, CDR2 SVGIG (reference sequence). This CDR3 has 16 residues. The V gene end was trimmed by 8 bases and the J gene end by 4 bases; junction bases not matched to a gene: 12. Written as DNA, the CDR3 is TGTGCCAAGACCGGGACAGGGTTCCCCGGGGCCAACGTCCTGACTTTC. Protein product: CAKTGTGFPGANVLTF.

The chain employs TRBV19 and TRBJ2-3; D is possibly TRBD2 (6 bases). Germline values: CDR1 LNHDA, CDR2 SQIVND (reference sequence). There are 17 residues in the CDR3. The V and J ends lost 8 bases and 8 bases respectively, with 29 bases between them. The CDR3 DNA reads as TGTGCCAGTTCCCCCGCCGGAGGGTTAGGTTCCTTGGGTACGCAGTATTTT. As protein: CASSPAGGLGSLGTQYF.

This chain joins TRBV23-1 and TRBJ2-1; 8 nucleotides agree with TRBD1. TRBV23-1 is an open reading frame whose function is uncertain. V shed 2 bases, J shed 7 bases, and the junction held 10 bases outside the gene matches. CDR3 length: 16 amino acids. The CDR3 here is CASSQPGTGGKNEQFF. DNA for the CDR3: TGCGCCAGCAGTCAACCTGGCACAGGGGGAAAAAATGAGCAGTTCTTC.

The V and J genes are TRBV6-6 and TRBJ2-7; D possibly matches TRBD1 or TRBD2 (5 bases each). The CDR3 is 16 amino acids. V was shortened by 4 bases and J by 0 bases, with 16 bases between the two germline ends. Germline CDR1 reads MNHNY; CDR2 reads SVGAGI (reference sequence). The CDR3 DNA sequence: TGTGCCAGCAGTTCGGTGATCCGGGACGGCTCCTACGAGCAGTACTTC. It codes for CASSSVIRDGSYEQYF.

The chain uses TRBV12-3 or TRBV12-4 and TRBJ1-1; D is possibly TRBD1 (5 bases). V lost 7 bases, J lost 0 bases, and 9 bases lay in between. The CDR3 loop spans 13 amino acids. CDR3 nucleotides: TGTGCCAGCACAAGGGGTATGAACACTGAAGCTTTCTTT. It codes for CASTRGMNTEAFF.

This rearrangement joins TRBV20-1 to TRBJ1-2, with D possibly matching TRBD1 (5 bases). The germline V gene has CDR1 DFQATT and CDR2 SNEGSKA (reference sequence). This CDR3 region has 11 residues. The CDR3 DNA reads as TGCGCCGGGGGAGGAGGCTATGGCTACACCTTC. This sequence encodes CAGGGGYGYTF.

The CDR3 nucleotides are TGTGCCAGCAGCCAAGGAAGCGGGAGGTCAGATACGCAGTATTTT. This encodes CASSQGSGRSDTQYF. The genes are TRBV4-2 and TRBJ2-3; 9 bases line up with TRBD2. This CDR3 comprises 15 residues. V lost 1 base, J lost 4 bases, and 3 bases stayed unmatched. Germline values: CDR1 LGHNA, CDR2 YNFKEQ.

The J gene is TRBJ2-7, the V gene TRBV11-2, with a weak D call TRBD1 (6 bases). Germline CDR1 and CDR2: SGHAT and FQNNGV. Deletions cut 2 bases from V and 1 base from J, with 12 bases between. The CDR3 contains 15 residues. DNA of the CDR3: TGTGCCAGCAGCTTATTCAGGGGAGCATCCTACGAGCAGTACTTC. Encoded protein: CASSLFRGASYEQYF.

The gene calls are TRBV27 and TRBJ1-1, with a possible D match to TRBD1 (6 bases). The germline V gene encodes CDR1 MNHEY and CDR2 SMNVEV (reference sequence). The germline V and J ends were trimmed by 0 bases and 4 bases, with 12 bases remaining between them. The CDR3 runs 15 residues. CDR3 loop: CASSLSVNRATEAFF. The CDR3 nucleotides are TGTGCCAGCAGTTTATCGGTCAACAGGGCCACTGAAGCTTTCTTT.

This sequence joins TRBV5-1 and TRBJ2-1; D might be TRBD1 (5 bases). Trimming left V 7 bases short and J 1 base short, with 12 bases between. In germline, CDR1 is SGHRS, CDR2 YFSETQ. The CDR3 runs 14 residues. This CDR3 is CASLKDSSYNEQFF. CDR3 in DNA: TGCGCCAGCTTAAAAGACAGTTCCTACAATGAGCAGTTCTTC. Drawing the rest from reference TRBV5-1 and TRBJ2-1, the complete variable domain is KAGVTQTPRYLIKTRGQQVTLSCSPISGHRSVSWYQQTPGQGLQFLFEYFSETQRNKGNFPGRFSGRQFSNSRSEMNVSTLELGDSALYLCASLKDSSYNEQFFGPGTRLTVL.

The CDR3 is CASSPAGGELFF. CDR3 in DNA: TGTGCCAGCAGCCCAGCAGGAGGGGAGCTGTTTTTT. This chain joins TRBV7-8 and TRBJ2-2; D call uncertain. From germline, CDR1 is SGHVS and CDR2 FQNEAQ. Trimming took off 5 bases at V and 8 bases at J, with 9 bases between the two ends. The CDR3 is made up of 12 amino acids.

The rearrangement links TRBV7-9 to TRBJ1-4, with D perhaps matching TRBD1 (6 bases). V lost 2 bases and J lost 8, with 12 bases in between. The CDR3 is made up of 14 amino acids. Per germline, CDR1 SEHNR and CDR2 FQNEAQ (reference sequence). CDR3 sequence: CASSLQGTGEKLFF. CDR3 sequence (DNA): TGTGCCAGCAGCTTACAGGGGACGGGGGAAAAACTGTTTTTT. Full variable domain (missing parts from reference TRBV7-9 and TRBJ1-4): DTGVSQNPRHKITKRGQNVTFRCDPISEHNRLYWYRQTLGQGPEFLTYFQNEAQLEKSRLLSDRFSAERPKGSFSTLEIQRTEQGDSAMYLCASSLQGTGEKLFFGSGTQLSVL.

V and J are TRBV5-8 and TRBJ2-3; no reliable D call. This CDR3 spans 12 amino acids. The V end was cut by 3 bases, the J end by 2 bases, with 4 bases between. CDR1 is SGHTS and CDR2 is YDEGEE in the germline V gene. CDR3 DNA sequence: TGTGCCAGCAGCTCCTACACAGATACGCAGTATTTT. Amino acids: CASSSYTDTQYF.